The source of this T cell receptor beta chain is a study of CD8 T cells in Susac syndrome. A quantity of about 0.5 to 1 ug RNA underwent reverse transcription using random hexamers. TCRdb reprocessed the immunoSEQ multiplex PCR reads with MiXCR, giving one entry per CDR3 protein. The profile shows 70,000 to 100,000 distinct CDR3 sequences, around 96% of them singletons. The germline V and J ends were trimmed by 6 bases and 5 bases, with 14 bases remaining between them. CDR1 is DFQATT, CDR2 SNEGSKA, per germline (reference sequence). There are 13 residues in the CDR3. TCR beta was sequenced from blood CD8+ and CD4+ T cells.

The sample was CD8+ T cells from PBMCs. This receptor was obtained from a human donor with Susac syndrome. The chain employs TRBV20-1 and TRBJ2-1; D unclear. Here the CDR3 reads CSALGRENNEQFF. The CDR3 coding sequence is TGCAGTGCCCTGGGTAGGGAAAACAATGAGCAGTTCTTC.